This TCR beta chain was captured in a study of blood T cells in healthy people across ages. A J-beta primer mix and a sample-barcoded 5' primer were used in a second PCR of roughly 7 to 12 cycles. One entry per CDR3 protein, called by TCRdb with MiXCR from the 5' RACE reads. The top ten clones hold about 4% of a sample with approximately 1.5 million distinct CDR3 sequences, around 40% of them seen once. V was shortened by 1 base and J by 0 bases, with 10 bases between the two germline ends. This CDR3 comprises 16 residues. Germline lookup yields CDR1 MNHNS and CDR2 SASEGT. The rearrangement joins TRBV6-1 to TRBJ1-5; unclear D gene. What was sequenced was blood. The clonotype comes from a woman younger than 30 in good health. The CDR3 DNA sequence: TGTGCCAGCAGTGAAGTGATGGAGTTTAGCAATCAGCCCCAGCATTTT. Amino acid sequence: CASSEVMEFSNQPQHF.